The source of this T cell receptor (beta chain) is a study of somatic mutations in cytotoxic T cells in rheumatoid arthritis. Measured with immunoSEQ multiplex PCR; TCRdb has only the in-frame clones, and not every one. The sample contains approximately 13,000 clones, over 65% of which appear only once. This CDR3 has 14 amino acids. Trimming removed 0 bases from V and 6 bases from J, with 12 bases in between. CDR1 is SGDLS, CDR2 YYNGEE, per germline. Buffy coats from blood donors, median age roughly 60 years (range roughly 21-80), around 60% female, served as healthy controls. The sample comprised CD8+ T cells sorted from blood. The chain joins TRBV9 to TRBJ1-1, with D unclear. The sequence was obtained from a woman aged 40 to 50 in good health. The CDR3 sequence is CASSVDGLSPEAFF. CDR3 in DNA: TGTGCCAGCAGCGTAGATGGGTTAAGCCCTGAAGCTTTCTTT.